This T cell receptor beta chain is drawn from a study of control samples from healthy donors and cancer patients. V lost 0 bases, J lost 8 bases, and 8 bases lay in between. Germline V gives CDR1 SGHTS, CDR2 YDEGEE. This CDR3 is built from 12 residues. TCRdb's table, derived via immunoSEQ multiplex PCR, lists solely in-frame clones and lacks some. Found here are more than 85,000 clones, roughly 89% of them singletons; the top ten hold 15% to 20%. The receptor comes from a woman between 45 and 60 years old in good health. The V call is TRBV5-8, the J call TRBJ1-2; D remains unclear. The material sequenced was blood. The CDR3 DNA follows: TGTGCCAGCAGCTTGGGCCTGTGGGGCTACACCTTC. Translation: CASSLGLWGYTF. Drawing the rest from reference TRBV5-8 and TRBJ1-2, the complete variable domain is EAGVTQSPTHLIKTRGQQATLRCSPISGHTSVYWYQQALGLGLQFLLWYDEGEERNRGNFPPRFSGRQFPNYSSELNVNALELEDSALYLCASSLGLWGYTFGSGTRLTVV.